The 24 T cell receptor beta chains below all came from one sample that was sequenced in a study of OX40 agonist ivuxolimab in advanced cancers. Measured with immunoSEQ multiplex PCR; TCRdb has only the in-frame clones, and not every one. This sample has approximately 15,000 clones; nearly 80% occur once, and the top ten carry around 37%. The source was CD4+ or CD8+ T cells sorted from blood, collected in a trial of the OX40 agonist ivuxolimab. The receptors shown here come from an adult with an advanced solid tumor such as melanoma, head and neck, liver or kidney cancer.

The rearrangement uses TRBV25-1 and TRBJ2-2, with TRBD1 identical over 7 bases. Germline V gene sequence: CDR1 MGHDK, CDR2 SYGVNS. Unmatched junction bases numbered 3, after V lost 7 bases and J lost 1 base. The CDR3 is 14 residues long. CDR3 in amino acids: CASTRTGNTGELFF. CDR3 nucleotide sequence: TGTGCCAGCACCAGGACAGGGAACACCGGGGAGCTGTTTTTT. Filled out from reference TRBV25-1 and TRBJ2-2, the complete variable domain reads EADIYQTPRYLVIGTGKKITLECSQTMGHDKMYWYQQDPGMELHLIHYSYGVNSTEKGDLSSESTVSRIRTEHFPLTLESARPSHTSQYLCASTRTGNTGELFFGEGSRLTVL.

This rearrangement joins TRBV28 to TRBJ2-3, with 8 bases fitting TRBD1. Losses at the gene ends were 3 bases for V and 6 bases for J; bases not matched to a gene: 11. Germline CDR1 reads MDHEN; CDR2 reads SYDVKM. The CDR3 contains 16 residues. The CDR3 nucleotides read TGTGCCAGCAGTTTTGAAACGCAGGGGGCTTCTGATACGCAGTATTTT. Translation gives CASSFETQGASDTQYF.

The chain is built from TRBV5-1 and TRBJ1-5; 8 bases are shared with TRBD1. J lost 4 bases, V lost 0 bases, and 3 bases had no gene match. The CDR3 totals 15 residues. CDR1 is SGHRS and CDR2 is YFSETQ in the germline V gene. The CDR3 sequence: CASSLAGQENQPQHF. The CDR3 DNA sequence: TGCGCCAGCAGCTTGGCGGGACAGGAAAATCAGCCCCAGCATTTT. The whole variable domain, remainder taken from reference TRBV5-1 and TRBJ1-5, is KAGVTQTPRYLIKTRGQQVTLSCSPISGHRSVSWYQQTPGQGLQFLFEYFSETQRNKGNFPGRFSGRQFSNSRSEMNVSTLELGDSALYLCASSLAGQENQPQHFGDGTRLSIL.

V is TRBV7-2 and J is TRBJ2-5; D call uncertain. The CDR3 extends over 13 amino acids. V shed 1 base and J shed 4 bases, with 7 bases lying between them. Per germline, CDR1 SGHTA and CDR2 FQGNSA. The CDR3 here is CASSLVIGETQYF. The CDR3 DNA sequence: TGTGCCAGCAGCTTAGTAATAGGAGAGACCCAGTACTTC.

This clone is classed as medium-sized. This chain links TRBV27 with TRBJ2-7; D possibly uses TRBD1 or TRBD2 (5 bases each). V lost 6 bases, J lost 5 bases, and 17 bases lay in between. The germline gives CDR1 MNHEY, CDR2 SMNVEV (reference sequence). The CDR3 has 14 amino acids. CDR3 nucleotide sequence: TGTGCCAGCAGCCATGGGGGAATGCTCAACGAGCAGTACTTC. Protein sequence: CASSHGGMLNEQYF.

The chain is built from TRBV19 and TRBJ2-7; no firm D call. Germline lookup yields CDR1 LNHDA and CDR2 SQIVND (reference sequence). The length of the CDR3 is 12 residues. V shed 5 bases and J shed 11 bases, with 16 bases lying between them. The CDR3 DNA is TGTGCCAGTAGTCCGAATCGGGTTGAAAAGTACTTC. It encodes CASSPNRVEKYF.

The V gene is TRBV12-5, the J gene TRBJ2-2; possibly TRBD1 for D (6 bases). Germline CDR1 LGHNT, CDR2 FRNRAP. Trimming took off 0 bases at V and 6 bases at J, with 8 bases between the two ends. CDR3 size: 14 residues. The CDR3 loop reads CASGLVQGPGELFF. Here the CDR3 DNA reads TGTGCTAGTGGTTTGGTACAGGGTCCCGGGGAGCTGTTTTTT.

By proportion, this clone is medium-sized. A junction boundary mismatches the germline segment, possibly from a read error. The chain joins TRBV7-7 to TRBJ2-3; 7 nucleotides line up with TRBD1. This CDR3 contains 13 residues. CDR1 SSHAT and CDR2 FNYEAQ come from the germline V gene (reference sequence). The CDR3: CASSLLQGDTQYF. For the CDR3, the DNA is TGTGCTAGCAGCTTATTACAGGGGGATACGCAGTATTTT.

V and J are TRBV14 and TRBJ2-7; D gene unclear. Germline V CDR1 and CDR2: SGHDN, FVKESK. Trimming shortened V by 1 base and J by 0 bases, and 13 bases separated the two germline ends. The CDR3 totals 16 residues. CDR3 in amino acids: CASSQVPQGRSYEQYF. CDR3 nucleotide sequence: TGTGCCAGCAGCCAAGTTCCGCAAGGCCGCTCCTACGAGCAGTACTTC.

J is TRBJ1-5 and V is TRBV27, with 7 bases identical to TRBD1. The germline V gene encodes CDR1 MNHEY and CDR2 SMNVEV (reference sequence). The CDR3 runs to 14 residues. V gave up 4 bases and J gave up 6 bases; unmatched junction bases: 6. As DNA, the CDR3 is TGTGCCAGCAGTTCAGGGGGGGGCACTCAGCCCCAGCATTTT. It codes for CASSSGGGTQPQHF.

The CDR3 sequence: CASLGGTEAFF. The DNA for the CDR3 is TGTGCCAGCCTCGGGGGCACTGAAGCTTTCTTT. The gene calls are TRBV2 and TRBJ1-1, with D tentatively TRBD1 (5 bases). Per the germline V gene, CDR1 is SNHLY and CDR2 is FYNNEI. The V end was cut by 8 bases, the J end by 4 bases, with 8 bases between. The CDR3 has 11 amino acids.

The chain couples TRBV6-4 to TRBJ2-7; D not certain. Germline loops: CDR1 MRHNA, CDR2 SNTAGT. The CDR3 extends over 13 amino acids. Trimming shortened V by 6 bases and J by 2 bases, and 11 bases separated the two germline ends. CDR3 loop: CASSKGPTYEQYF. CDR3 in DNA: TGTGCCAGCAGCAAAGGGCCCACCTACGAGCAGTACTTC.

The chain has TRBV4-2 and TRBJ2-1; 10 bases match TRBD2. The CDR3 covers 15 residues. Germline V gives CDR1 LGHNA, CDR2 YNFKEQ. Trimming at V came to 3 bases and at J to 8 bases, leaving 7 bases not matched to a gene. DNA of the CDR3: TGTGCCAGCAGCCAGGGAGGGACTAGCGTCCATGAGCAGTTCTTC. This gives the protein CASSQGGTSVHEQFF.

On this clone itself: This sample also contains other DNA sequences that code for the same CDR3. The CDR3 reads CASSFPQPQHF. The CDR3 DNA reads TGTGCCAGCAGTTTCCCTCAGCCCCAGCATTTT. The rearrangement joins TRBV28 to TRBJ1-5; D is unclear. Deletions cut 3 bases from V and 6 bases from J, with 3 bases between. The length of the CDR3 is 11 residues. Germline assignment: CDR1 MDHEN and CDR2 SYDVKM.

The chain is built from TRBV4-1 and TRBJ1-5, with 8 bases matching TRBD1. The CDR3 spans 15 residues. Germline V lookup: CDR1 MGHRA, CDR2 YSYEKL. Trimming cost V 0 bases and J 6 bases; bases outside gene matches: 4. CDR3 sequence: CASSQEQGDVQPQHF. The DNA of the CDR3 is TGCGCCAGCAGCCAAGAACAGGGGGATGTTCAGCCCCAGCATTTT.

V and J are TRBV15 and TRBJ1-5; D possibly corresponds to TRBD1 (5 bases). This CDR3 region has 15 residues. The V gene lost 4 bases and the J gene lost 7 bases, with 17 bases spanning the gap. CDR1 is LNHNV, CDR2 YYDKDF, per germline (reference sequence). The CDR3 reads CATSISGTATQPQHF. The CDR3 nucleotides read TGTGCCACCAGCATCTCCGGGACCGCTACCCAGCCCCAGCATTTT.

V and J are TRBV4-2 and TRBJ2-2, with D uncertain. V was shortened by 2 bases and J by 0 bases, with 13 bases between the two germline ends. The CDR3 consists of 17 residues. Germline V gene data show CDR1 as LGHNA and CDR2 as YNFKEQ. CDR3 sequence: CASSQSLDRSNTGELFF. For the CDR3, the DNA is TGTGCCAGCAGCCAATCTCTTGACCGATCGAACACCGGGGAGCTGTTTTTT.

V usage is TRBV6-5 and J usage is TRBJ2-7, with no clear D. Trimming stripped 5 bases from V and 3 bases from J, with 11 bases between. The CDR3 loop spans 13 amino acids. Looked up from germline, CDR1 is MNHEY and CDR2 is SVGAGI. The DNA for the CDR3 is TGTGCCAGCAGTACAACAGTGAACTACGAGCAGTACTTC. Translation gives CASSTTVNYEQYF.

The chain combines TRBV27 with TRBJ2-7; 9 bases map to TRBD1. The CDR3 contains 14 residues. CDR1 is MNHEY and CDR2 is SMNVEV in the germline V gene (reference sequence). Trimming removed 6 bases from V and 2 bases from J; junction bases left unmatched: 5. The CDR3 nucleotides are TGTGCCAGCAGAAGGACAGGGGCGACCTACGAGCAGTACTTC. Protein: CASRRTGATYEQYF.

V is TRBV5-4 and J is TRBJ2-7; possibly TRBD2 for D (5 bases). The ends were cut back, 6 bases at V and 1 base at J, with 14 bases in the middle. Per the germline V gene, CDR1 is SGHNT and CDR2 is YYREEE (reference sequence). This CDR3 region has 14 residues. This CDR3 reads CASNTGVLSYEQYF. DNA of the CDR3: TGTGCCAGCAACACCGGGGTACTTTCCTACGAGCAGTACTTC. The complete variable domain, with remaining parts taken from reference TRBV5-4 and TRBJ2-7, reads ETGVTQSPTHLIKTRGQQVTLRCSSQSGHNTVSWYQQALGQGPQFIFQYYREEENGRGNFPPRFSGLQFPNYSSELNVNALELDDSALYLCASNTGVLSYEQYFGPGTRLTVT.

The CDR3 region has the DNA TGTGCCAGCTCACCTGGTAGGGTCTACGAGCAGTACTTC. Translated, it gives CASSPGRVYEQYF. The V gene is TRBV18, the J gene TRBJ2-7; D unresolved. The CDR3 loop spans 13 amino acids. V was clipped by 3 bases and J by 3 bases, with 9 bases between them. Per the germline V gene, CDR1 is KGHSH and CDR2 is LQKENI.

This rearrangement joins TRBV5-6 to TRBJ1-1, with D tentatively TRBD1 (6 bases). The CDR3 length is 15 residues. In germline, CDR1 is SGHDT, CDR2 YYEEEE. The germline V and J ends were trimmed by 6 bases and 1 base, with 16 bases remaining between them. The CDR3 bases are TGTGCCAGCACATTACCGGGACACCAGAACACTGAAGCTTTCTTT. It codes for CASTLPGHQNTEAFF.

This sequence joins TRBV6-6 and TRBJ1-5; no reliable D call. CDR3 length equals 12 residues. Trimming removed 10 bases from V and 2 bases from J, with 9 bases in between. Germline-derived CDR1 and CDR2 are MNHNY and SVGAGI (reference sequence). The CDR3: CATLVGNQPQHF. The CDR3 DNA reads TGTGCCACCCTGGTTGGCAATCAGCCCCAGCATTTT.

This clone was observed a handful of times. The rearrangement uses TRBV9 and TRBJ1-5; D might be TRBD1 (5 bases). Trimming shortened V by 3 bases and J by 3 bases, and 10 bases separated the two germline ends. The germline gives CDR1 SGDLS, CDR2 YYNGEE. The length of the CDR3 is 14 residues. The CDR3 protein is CASSEGLYNQPQHF. CDR3 nucleotide sequence: TGTGCCAGCAGCGAGGGACTGTACAATCAGCCCCAGCATTTT.